This is a list of T cell receptor beta chains from one sample in a study of cytomegalovirus exposure and HLA in healthy donors. This table comes from immunoSEQ multiplex PCR, and its TCRdb copy is limited to in-frame clones, with some not included. The sample lists 150,000 to 250,000 clones, less than 85% occurring once. Specimen: PBMCs. The receptors stem from a girl aged 10 to 17 in good health and CMV-seropositive. Each CDR3 is given with its conserved first and last residue. Fields, in order: CDR3 DNA, CDR3 protein, D gene, clone size, J gene, V gene. The D gene is left open where the match is weak. For some rows the clone size is stated as once, few or many, or as a class when expanded; others skip it.

DNA: TGTGCCAGCGGGCGGGGATTGAACACTGAAGCTTTCTTT
CDR3: CASGRGLNTEAFF
D: -
size: -
J: TRBJ1-1
V: TRBV6-1

DNA: TGTGCCAGCAGGCAGGGGGGAGAGACCCAGTACTTC
CDR3: CASRQGGETQYF
D: -
size: once
J: TRBJ2-5
V: TRBV6-5

DNA: TGTGCCAGCAGATGGACAGGAGTGGGCACAGATACGCAGTATTTT
CDR3: CASRWTGVGTDTQYF
D: TRBD1
size: -
J: TRBJ2-3
V: TRBV6-5

DNA: TGTGCCAGCAGCGTAGCCGGGTATGAGCAGTTCTTC
CDR3: CASSVAGYEQFF
D: -
size: -
J: TRBJ2-1
V: TRBV9

DNA: TGTGCCAGCAGTTACTCGAGGACAGGGGGTCAGCCCCAGCATTTT
CDR3: CASSYSRTGGQPQHF
D: TRBD1
size: -
J: TRBJ1-5
V: TRBV6-6

DNA: TGCGCCAGCAGCCAAGAAGCCCCCCGAGGGGACAGGGTCACTGAAGCTTTCTTT
CDR3: CASSQEAPRGDRVTEAFF
D: TRBD1
size: -
J: TRBJ1-1
V: TRBV4-3

DNA: TGCGCCAGCAGGGTTGGAGACACTGAAGCTTTCTTT
CDR3: CASRVGDTEAFF
D: -
size: -
J: TRBJ1-1
V: TRBV10-2

DNA: TGTGCCAGCAGCGTGACTAGCGGGGTGGGCGGGGAGCTGTTTTTT
CDR3: CASSVTSGVGGELFF
D: TRBD2
size: few
J: TRBJ2-2
V: TRBV7-2

DNA: TGCGCCAGCAGCACGCGGGACGGAGATAACTATGGCTACACCTTC
CDR3: CASSTRDGDNYGYTF
D: -
size: -
J: TRBJ1-2
V: TRBV5-1

DNA: TGCGCCAGCAGCCAATCGGGAGGCGGGAACACTGAAGCTTTCTTT
CDR3: CASSQSGGGNTEAFF
D: -
size: few
J: TRBJ1-1
V: TRBV4-1

DNA: TGCGCCAGCAGTATGACTAGCGGGGAATACAATGAGCAGTTCTTC
CDR3: CASSMTSGEYNEQFF
D: TRBD2
size: -
J: TRBJ2-1
V: TRBV10-1

DNA: TGTGCCAGCAGTTTATTGACAGGGGGTAGTGGCTACACCTTC
CDR3: CASSLLTGGSGYTF
D: TRBD1
size: once
J: TRBJ1-2
V: TRBV27

DNA: TGTGCCAGCAGAATACTAGCATCAGAGACCCAGTACTTC
CDR3: CASRILASETQYF
D: -
size: -
J: TRBJ2-5
V: TRBV6-5

DNA: TGTGCCAGTAGTGACCGACAGGGTGTATTGGGTCAGCCCCAGCATTTT
CDR3: CASSDRQGVLGQPQHF
D: TRBD1
size: few
J: TRBJ1-5
V: TRBV19

DNA: TGTGCCAGCAGCTACAGGGGAACAATTCCTAACTATGGCTACACCTTC
CDR3: CASSYRGTIPNYGYTF
D: TRBD1
size: few
J: TRBJ1-2
V: TRBV2

DNA: TGCGCCAGCAGCCAAGTACAGGGCTTGAACACCGGGGAGCTGTTTTTT
CDR3: CASSQVQGLNTGELFF
D: -
size: -
J: TRBJ2-2
V: TRBV4-1

DNA: TGCGCCAGCAGCCGAGGACAGGGGGCACAAGAGACCCAGTACTTC
CDR3: CASSRGQGAQETQYF
D: TRBD1
size: -
J: TRBJ2-5
V: TRBV4-3

DNA: TGTGCCATCAGTTCGCGGGGCGGAGATACGCAGTATTTT
CDR3: CAISSRGGDTQYF
D: -
size: -
J: TRBJ2-3
V: TRBV10-3

DNA: TGTGCCAGCAGTTTGAGTGGGGTAGCGGGGGCGGGTGAGCAATTCTTC
CDR3: CASSLSGVAGAGEQFF
D: TRBD2
size: -
J: TRBJ2-1
V: TRBV27